The 8 T cell receptor beta chains below come from one sample, sequenced in a study of stem cell transplantation in POMP-related autoinflammatory disease. Produced via immunoSEQ multiplex PCR; TCRdb's table is partial and in-frame only. This table holds more than 25,000 clones, around 88% found once. This specimen consisted of CD4+ T cells from PBMCs, obtained before stem cell transplantation. Receptors originate from a human donor with POMP-related autoinflammation and immune dysregulation (PRAID).

The chain links TRBV7-9 to TRBJ2-5; D not certain. The CDR3 is 12 amino acids. Germline values: CDR1 SEHNR, CDR2 FQNEAQ (reference sequence). V was shortened by 1 base and J by 6 bases, with 6 bases between the two germline ends. CDR3 residues: CASSLDRQTQYF. CDR3 sequence (DNA): TGTGCCAGCAGCTTAGATCGTCAGACCCAGTACTTC.

This clone was detected only once. The V call is TRBV5-1, the J call TRBJ1-1, with D possibly TRBD1 on 6 matching bases. Trimming cost V 4 bases and J 11 bases, with 24 bases left between them. CDR3 length: 15 amino acids. The germline CDR1 and CDR2 sequences are SGHRS and YFSETQ. The CDR3: CASSDLPTGLKGAFF. The CDR3, as DNA: TGCGCCAGCAGCGACCTGCCTACAGGGTTGAAGGGGGCTTTCTTT. The whole variable domain, remainder taken from reference TRBV5-1 and TRBJ1-1, is KAGVTQTPRYLIKTRGQQVTLSCSPISGHRSVSWYQQTPGQGLQFLFEYFSETQRNKGNFPGRFSGRQFSNSRSEMNVSTLELGDSALYLCASSDLPTGLKGAFFGQGTRLTVV.

The V call is TRBV4-1, the J call TRBJ1-5; TRBD1 matches 10 bases. Trimming at V came to 4 bases and at J to 7 bases, leaving 13 bases not matched to a gene. Germline loops: CDR1 MGHRA, CDR2 YSYEKL. The CDR3 totals 17 residues. CDR3 sequence: CASSPKTTGQGEQPQHF. In nucleotides, the CDR3 is TGCGCCAGCAGCCCCAAGACGACTGGACAGGGGGAACAGCCCCAGCATTTT.

The chain has TRBV6-5 and TRBJ2-2; 7 nucleotides agree with TRBD2. CDR1 MNHEY and CDR2 SVGAGI come from the germline V gene. Trimming took 6 bases from V and 5 from J; bases not matched to a gene: 6. The CDR3 sequence is 14 residues long. Here the CDR3 reads CASSPSGLTGELFF. In nucleotides, the CDR3 is TGTGCCAGCAGCCCTAGCGGCCTGACCGGGGAGCTGTTTTTT.

This chain connects TRBV7-9 to TRBJ2-5, with D maybe TRBD2 (6 bases). Trimming stripped 1 base from V and 0 bases from J, with 9 bases between. Germline loops: CDR1 SEHNR, CDR2 FQNEAQ (reference sequence). The CDR3 extends over 15 amino acids. This chain's CDR3 is CASSLGGAYQETQYF. The CDR3 DNA reads as TGTGCCAGCAGCTTAGGCGGGGCGTACCAAGAGACCCAGTACTTC.

The CDR3 reads CASSVGWWDSYTQYF. CDR3 in DNA: TGTGCCAGCAGCGTAGGGTGGTGGGACAGCTATACGCAGTATTTT. The genes are TRBV9 and TRBJ2-3; TRBD1 agrees at 7 bases. Looked up from germline, CDR1 is SGDLS and CDR2 is YYNGEE. Trimming cost V 0 bases and J 7 bases; bases outside gene matches: 8. This CDR3 is 15 amino acids long.

The chain has TRBV5-1 and TRBJ2-1; D is unclear. The V end lost 3 bases, the J end lost 4 bases, and 5 bases lay between the germline ends. CDR3 length: 12 amino acids. Germline V gene lookup returns CDR1 SGHRS and CDR2 YFSETQ. The CDR3 is CASSYKYNEQFF. The CDR3 region has the DNA TGCGCCAGCAGCTACAAATACAATGAGCAGTTCTTC.

The V gene is TRBV5-1, the J gene TRBJ2-5; 7 nucleotides agree with TRBD1. The CDR3 runs 13 residues. V trimming: 2 bases; J trimming: 4 bases; junction bases outside the gene matches: 2. Per germline, CDR1 SGHRS and CDR2 YFSETQ. The CDR3 nucleotides are TGCGCCAGCAGCTTCCCAGGGGGAGAGACCCAGTACTTC. Its protein product is CASSFPGGETQYF.